This TCR beta chain was captured by sequencing in a study of breast tumors, draining lymph nodes, adjacent tissues. The study's findings and limits: Tumor and nontumor repertoires were significantly more similar in luminal-like than in basal-like breast cancer. Tumors had less TCR diversity than lymph nodes, more than nontumor tissue.

This clonotype was seen repeatedly, ten times or more. Its antigen is not identified. Axillary draining lymph nodes of breast cancer patients supplied the node samples. With V trimmed by 3 bases and J by 4 bases, 8 bases remained unmatched. This CDR3 has 15 residues. From germline, CDR1 is SNHLY and CDR2 FYNNEI. TCRdb re-derived calls from the multiplex PCR reads in MiXCR, one entry per CDR3 protein. The sample contains more than 250,000 distinct CDR3 sequences, 30% of which appear only once. This TCR came from a female donor with breast cancer. Some clones in this sample may be carry-over from other donors' samples. This rearrangement joins TRBV2 to TRBJ2-7, with 8 positions matching TRBD1. Sequenced sample: axillary lymph node tissue. CDR3 residues: CASSDQAGGSYEQYF. DNA for the CDR3: TGTGCCAGCAGTGACCAAGCAGGGGGCTCTTACGAGCAGTACTTC. The full variable domain, completed using reference TRBV2 and TRBJ2-7, is EPEVTQTPSHQVTQMGQEVILRCVPISNHLYFYWYRQILGQKVEFLVSFYNNEISEKSEIFDDQFSVERPDGSNFTLKIRSTKLEDSAMYFCASSDQAGGSYEQYFGPGTRLTVT.